A single TCR beta chain is shown here with its context. Which antigen it targets is not known. No base qualities exist here, and no much larger clone lies one base off it. The label giving this sample's treatment or condition can be read as: live attenuated yellow fever vaccine strain. At every blood-draw timepoint, two biological replicates of bulk PBMCs were collected. PBMCs were isolated from peripheral blood using a standard Ficoll-Paque protocol. RNA was extracted with TriZol from bulk PBMCs, CD4 and CD8 fractions, and dextramer-positive and dextramer-negative fractions. The data were taken from a study of T cells after yellow fever vaccination (dated by TCRdb to 2018 to 2020). Context from the whole study: The SMART-Seq v4 Ultra Low Input RNA kit was used to prepare libraries from fractions with low cell numbers. To follow T-cell clones before and after primary and booster YFV17D yellow fever vaccination, bulk TCR alpha and beta repertoires were sequenced over time. Two healthy male donors made up the cohort, one aged 18 to 30 years and the other aged 30 to 40 years. Bulk PBMC replicates and cell subsets were isolated from blood drawn at multiple timepoints before and after both primary and secondary immunization. The investigation overall reported the following: Because the study included only two donors, the extent to which the findings can be generalized is limited. Computational filtering was required because FACS-sorted repertoires could contain abundant contaminating clonotypes from the bulk population. A small share of clonotypes occurred in both CD4 and CD8 compartments, likely arising from convergent recombination. The secondary T-cell response was weaker than the primary response but faster, peaking on day 5 instead of day 15. Most clones expanded after primary vaccination (almost 97% of CD4 and 88% of CD8) were re-detected after the booster, suggesting that broad memory maintenance occurred.

Synthesis of TCR cDNA relied on 5'RACE template switching, a step that introduced a universal primer site along with unique molecular identifiers. Priming for cDNA synthesis came from both the TCR alpha and TCR beta constant segments. Two PCR steps were used to amplify libraries, with sample barcodes and sequencing adapters being added in the second step. Sequencing of the libraries was done on either Illumina HiSeq 2500 (2x100 bp) or NovaSeq (2x150 bp). Turning to the authors' computational methods: Reads were demultiplexed and collapsed into UMI consensus sequences with MIGEC, and V(D)J alignment was performed with MiXCR. Vaccine-responding clonotypes were defined with edgeR using replicate PBMC samples, requiring FDR below 0.01 and a log2 fold change above 5 up to day 15. CD4 or CD8 identity was assigned to each bulk clonotype according to whether the clonotype was present at higher abundance in the sequenced CD4 repertoire or the sequenced CD8 repertoire. The raw public data were reprocessed by TCRdb itself: fastp quality trimming at Q25, MiXCR clonotype calling, in-frame beta chains only. Here each entry gathers all rows of one CDR3 protein and keeps the most common genes and DNA. For this entry, the V and J calls and clone size follow TCRdb and not the study's own pipeline. For this sample the table gives hundreds of thousands of distinct CDR3 sequences, of which roughly an eighth were detected only once. The ten most abundant clones make up under 15% of the sample.

Sequences SNHLY (CDR1) and FYNNEI (CDR2) are obtained from the germline V gene. V loses 4 bases of germline sequence and J loses 5 bases, and the interval between the two ends is 14 bases. CDR3 length: 14 amino acids, cysteine to phenylalanine. Left in the record is the CDR3 DNA by itself, 42 bases read in frame from the first base. The sequence links TRBV2 to TRBJ2-5; confidence is insufficient to name the D gene. The sample in question was PBMCs, obtained on the day of the yellow fever booster vaccination. The sequence was collected from a man aged 30 to 39 who received the YFV17D yellow fever vaccine. The CDR3 has the sequence CASSGTSLGETQYF. Read as DNA, the sequence is TGTGCCAGCAGTGGAACCTCACTCGGGGAGACCCAGTACTTC.